This entry describes one T cell receptor (beta chain). Its antigen is unknown. Qualities for individual bases were not recorded, and no much larger clone is one base off. The entry originates in a study of cytomegalovirus exposure and HLA in healthy donors (TCRdb year 2017). Context from the whole study: An earlier analysis of approximately 640 of the donors reported more than 250 Gb of sequence data and roughly 100 million unique TCR beta sequences from about 200 million T cells. An early release that covered about 600 HLA-typed donors contained around 300 gigabases of sequencing data and some 87 million unique TCR sequences. Among the 398 genotyped donors, about 85% belonged to the genetic ancestry cluster associated with self-reported Caucasian donors. The study aimed to test whether signatures of past pathogen exposure could be identified by cataloging public T cell receptors. The T cell repertoires of under 700 subjects were profiled by immunosequencing and related to cytomegalovirus serostatus. A separate validation cohort of 100 to 150 different subjects was used in addition to the 666-subject first cohort. The study combined high-throughput TCR immunosequencing, statistical association of individual TCRs with disease status, and machine learning to predict cytomegalovirus infection status. To study patterns of TCR occurrence, a later analysis re-analyzed previously published TCR beta repertoires from 666 donors and added high-resolution HLA genotyping. In the later analysis, no new phenotypic data were used to find candidate immune exposures; instead, reliance was placed on TCR beta sequences and their occurrence across donors. In an earlier analysis of roughly 540 of the donors, high-throughput TCR beta sequencing was used to judge whether each TCR beta V gene segment behaved as functional or pseudogenic. Donor age, sex, ethnicity and CMV serostatus were collected together with the repertoire data. Genome-wide SNP genotypes for about 65% of the 666 donors were used in a later genetic analysis, which treated that subset as a discovery cohort. All discovery cohort repertoires had been generated on a single sequencing platform. HLA typing included class I and class II loci at four-digit resolution. Typing coverage varied by locus: roughly 620-640 donors for A, B, C, DRB1 and DQB1; 522 for DQA1; more than 600 for DPA1; around 450 for DPB1. Because of strong linkage in the cohort, five DR-DQ haplotypes were treated as single units for association and clustering. Across approximately 400 genotyped donors of the cohort, an average of roughly 250,000 unique TCR beta nucleotide sequences per donor were sequenced, and roughly a sixth of those sequences were non-productive.

CDR1 SEHNR and CDR2 FQNEAQ were looked up in the germline V gene (reference sequence). Its CDR3 holds 13 amino acids, cysteine through phenylalanine. The entry retains the CDR3 DNA only, 39 bases that are in frame from base 1. The junction carries 7 bases between V and J, which are trimmed by 3 bases and 4 bases respectively. Libraries came from the immunoSEQ multiplex PCR assay. For the multiplex PCR, a mixture combining 60 forward primers for TCR Vbeta segments and 13 reverse primers for TCR Jbeta segments was used. The CDR3 region of rearranged TCR beta genes was amplified from genomic DNA with a multiplex PCR assay. The Illumina HiSeq System was used to sequence the amplified TCR beta libraries as 87-base-pair reads. Per the source publication's procedure: A later analysis counted tens of millions of unique TCR beta chains across the 700 or so repertoires, and around 12 million of these chains were shared by at least two donors. A nearest-neighbor algorithm error-corrected the raw reads and collapsed the reads into unique sequences, merging closely related sequences to remove PCR and sequencing errors. Alignment of CDR3 sequences to IMGT reference sequences was used to assign V, D and J gene segments. Each retained sequence needed at least a six-nucleotide match to both a V gene segment and a J gene segment. A rearrangement counted as productive if the CDR3 had no stop codons and remained in frame with V and J, and every other rearrangement counted as non-productive. CDR3 was defined by IMGT convention, running from the second conserved V-encoded cysteine to the conserved J-encoded phenylalanine. The earlier analysis of about 570 of the donors excluded any sequence lacking an unambiguous match to a single V gene segment. In an earlier analysis of some 590 of the donors, V segments were called functional above 56.7% productive rearrangements and were called segregating when the between-donor standard deviation exceeded 5%. To diagnose cytomegalovirus status from the catalog of TCR beta chain sequences, a statistical classification framework was built. A later analysis assigned V and J genes by comparing TCR nucleotide sequences with IMGT/GENE-DB human TR gene sequences. Using the TCRdist pipeline, a later analysis assigned CDR3 sequences along with most-parsimonious VDJ recombination scenarios. In a later analysis, every TCR beta chain was defined by the combination of its CDR3 amino acid sequence and its V-gene family, and reads without a unique V-gene family were dropped. To address suspected cross-contamination and a sequencing artifact, a later analysis removed some 620 highly shared, low-generation-probability nucleotide sequences. For each public chain, a later analysis derived a clonal expansion index from normalized ranks of inferred template counts within each repertoire. In a later analysis, generation probabilities were computed using a VDJ recombination model fitted to out-of-frame rearrangements, and the results were checked against IGoR. A later analysis scored TCR-TCR, TCR-HLA and TCR-CMV co-occurrence with hypergeometric tests, applying a repertoire-size bias correction to TCR pairs. In a later analysis, false discovery rates were estimated by permuting HLA or CMV assignments 20 times. In a later analysis, co-occurring TCRs were grouped with DBSCAN, and TCRdist sequence similarity was added when clustering was performed within HLA-allele-positive subsets. Repertoires with fewer than 30,000 or more than 120,000 public chains, plus five repertoires with anomalous nucleotide sharing, were excluded from co-occurrence clustering. The immuneACCESS repertoire file appears here via TCRdb, limited to in-frame rearrangements. These files lack a portion of the clones; in checked studies, under half of the deficit traces to unresolved V genes, and the cause of the others is not known. V and J calls and clone size are as listed in that table; D and trimming were resolved from the DNA. The table for this sample lists 130,000 or so clones; around 77% of them were counted only once. Of the sample, under 1.5% is held by the ten largest clones.

The cohort was made up of approximately 670 healthy bone marrow donors. At the time of sampling, every cohort member was nominally healthy, though immune exposures that went unrecorded were likely present. The donor tested CMV seronegative, placing the donor among the roughly 400 seronegative members of the cohort. A peripheral blood sample was collected from each donor, and TCR beta sequencing was performed on peripheral blood mononuclear cells. The Qiagen DNeasy Blood Extraction Kit was used to extract genomic DNA from the blood cell samples. Results and caveats for the whole study, not just this receptor: In vitro tests confirmed that three of the cytomegalovirus-associated TCR beta chains recognize cytomegalovirus antigens. Sequencing depth was assumed to be roughly uniform across donors in the presence/absence analyses, though that assumption may not hold. The authors suggested that the approach could potentially be generalized to other disease states and immunological phenotypes. Correlated functional status among segregating V segments might reflect linkage disequilibrium, but an unknown experimental factor could not be ruled out. While some public TCRs were present in many individuals, most TCR sequences turned up only very rarely across donors. Broadly in line with IMGT annotations, most TCR beta V segments showed up in productive rearrangements about 87% or about 30% of the time in an earlier analysis of about 500 of the donors. Because counts were too low, seventeen rarely observed V segments, including chromosome 9 orphons, were excluded from the earlier analysis of fewer than 650 of the donors. When HLA alleles, especially DR and DQ, strongly co-occurred, attributing TCR associations to individual alleles was difficult. A group of highly shared sequence variants was considered likely to be a technical artifact of the sequencing pipeline. A later analysis reported that several top co-occurrence clusters appeared linked to parvovirus B19, influenza, CMV and Epstein-Barr virus. In the study, approximately 160 TCR beta chains were listed as associated with cytomegalovirus. In a later genetic analysis, fewer N-insertions in productive TCRs were reported among donors in an Asian-associated ancestry cluster than the approximately 630-donor mean. In a later genetic analysis, a missense DCLRE1C variant was associated with V-gene and J-gene trimming of TCR beta chains, and the association was replicated in an independent cohort. A later analysis associated about 17,000 TCR beta sequences with specific HLA alleles at a false discovery rate of 0.05. The classifier was reported to diagnose cytomegalovirus status with high specificity and sensitivity in both the original cohort and the validation cohort. Because the 87-base-pair reads could not distinguish some IMGT-functional V segments, including TRBV6-2 and TRBV6-3, those segments were excluded. Only TCR beta chains were sequenced in this cohort, and the absence of alpha or paired-chain data limited detectable features. A later analysis found that HLA-associated TCR beta chains were more clonally expanded and had lower generation probabilities than equally common non-associated chains. Immune exposure information for the cohort was limited to CMV serostatus. According to a later analysis, TCR association rates differed among HLA loci, with DRB1 alleles showing the most associated TCRs and HLA-C alleles showing the fewest. Because some donors lacked HLA typing at each locus, the association tests relied only on the typed subset. In a later analysis, most CMV-associated TCR beta chains were found to appear HLA-restricted, with HLA associations seemingly driven largely by CMV exposure. A further reported finding was that TCR beta sequences accurately predicted the HLA-A and HLA-B alleles for most subjects in the first cohort.

Sequencing used PBMCs. Rearrangement joined TRBV7-9 to TRBJ2-1; the D gene remains uncertain. The receptor's source is a middle-aged man in good health and CMV-seronegative. The DNA sequence is given as TGTGCCAGCAGCTTGTCGCGGTACAATGAGCAGTTCTTC. This sequence encodes CASSLSRYNEQFF.